The 14 T cell receptor beta chains listed next were all sequenced from one sample in a study of PD-1 and CTLA-4 blockade in melanoma (dated by TCRdb to the early 2020s). To prepare the library, the immunoSEQ multiplex PCR assay was applied. Here the immuneACCESS table is served through TCRdb, limited to in-frame sequences with V and J called. Missing clones are a known gap in these copies; in checked studies unresolved V genes cover under half, and the rest lacks a known reason. Counted in this sample were about 30,000 clones; roughly nine tenths of them appeared once. The ten largest clones take up around 7.8% of the sample. Source: CD8+ T cells from peripheral blood, taken before anti-PD-1 treatment. The receptors come from a human donor with melanoma.

This chain connects TRBV28 to TRBJ2-1; TRBD2 matches 7 bases. V trimming: 3 bases; J trimming: 8 bases; junction bases outside the gene matches: 7. This CDR3 is built from 14 residues. Germline V gene lookup returns CDR1 MDHEN and CDR2 SYDVKM. The CDR3 here is CASSFRLAGDEQFF. In DNA, the CDR3 is TGTGCCAGCAGTTTTCGACTAGCCGGCGATGAGCAGTTCTTC.

The chain couples TRBV6-1 to TRBJ2-1; D call uncertain. Trimming cost V 4 bases and J 0 bases, with 10 bases left between them. The CDR3 is 15 residues long. From germline, CDR1 is MNHNS and CDR2 SASEGT. CDR3 sequence (DNA): TGTGCCAGCAGTGTAGCCTTTAGCTCCTACAATGAGCAGTTCTTC. Its protein product is CASSVAFSSYNEQFF.

This sequence joins TRBV18 and TRBJ2-7; TRBD1 or TRBD2 may be the D gene (5 bases each). Germline values: CDR1 KGHSH, CDR2 LQKENI. Trimming removed 0 bases at V and 1 base at J, with 7 bases between. The CDR3 runs 14 residues. The CDR3 DNA reads as TGTGCCAGCTCACCACCGGGGGAATCCTACGAGCAGTACTTC. It translates to CASSPPGESYEQYF.

The chain joins TRBV18 to TRBJ1-2; D uncertain. The CDR3 runs 14 residues. The V end was cut by 2 bases, the J end by 8 bases, with 15 bases between. Germline values: CDR1 KGHSH, CDR2 LQKENI. CDR3 sequence (DNA): TGTGCCAGCTCACCAGACTCCGGGCTAGGCGGCTACACCTTC. Translation: CASSPDSGLGGYTF.

The gene calls are TRBV28 and TRBJ1-5; unclear D gene. The CDR3 runs to 16 residues. Trimming shortened V by 6 bases and J by 11 bases, and 26 bases separated the two germline ends. The germline V gene has CDR1 MDHEN and CDR2 SYDVKM. The CDR3 protein is CASRDTLSSPRTAQHF. For the CDR3, the DNA is TGTGCCAGCAGAGATACCCTGAGTTCCCCCCGTACGGCCCAGCATTTT.

This clone appeared a single time. V usage is TRBV30 and J usage is TRBJ2-7, with D unresolved. Germline CDR1 reads GTSNPN; CDR2 reads SVGIG (reference sequence). The V and J ends lost 4 bases and 5 bases respectively, with 15 bases between them. The length of the CDR3 is 13 residues. As DNA, the CDR3 is TGTGCCTGGAAACCGGCGGCTCGTCACGAGCAGTACTTC. Its translation is CAWKPAARHEQYF.

The chain combines TRBV5-4 with TRBJ2-7, with D perhaps given as TRBD1 or TRBD2 (6 bases each). V shed 4 bases and J shed 2 bases, with 16 bases lying between them. CDR3 length: 15 amino acids. The germline V gene encodes CDR1 SGHNT and CDR2 YYREEE (reference sequence). The CDR3 DNA is TGTGCCAGCAGCGCAAGGGGGGAGCTGGCCTACGAGCAGTACTTC. The encoded protein is CASSARGELAYEQYF.

This chain uses TRBV27 with TRBJ1-1; no definite D call. This CDR3 has 13 residues. Germline V lookup: CDR1 MNHEY, CDR2 SMNVEV (reference sequence). Trimming removed 6 bases from V and 5 bases from J, with 13 bases in between. The CDR3 here is CASRDGLGTEAFF. The CDR3 coding sequence is TGTGCCAGCAGAGATGGCCTGGGTACTGAAGCTTTCTTT.

The V and J genes are TRBV7-9 and TRBJ2-7; D unclear. The CDR3 runs to 13 residues. Trimming removed 4 bases at V and 1 base at J, with 8 bases between. Germline V CDR1 and CDR2: SEHNR, FQNEAQ (reference sequence). This CDR3 is CASSSPNSYEQYF. In DNA, the CDR3 is TGTGCCAGCAGCTCCCCTAATTCCTACGAGCAGTACTTC.

The J gene is TRBJ1-1, the V gene TRBV6-4; weak D call: TRBD1 (5 bases). With 6 bases removed from V and 6 bases from J, the gap between germline ends came to 11 bases. CDR3 length: 12 residues. CDR1 and CDR2 (germline): MRHNA, SNTAGT. In nucleotides, the CDR3 is TGTGCCAGCAGATCGGGGGACGCTGAAGCTTTCTTT. It is translated as CASRSGDAEAFF.

The rearrangement links TRBV27 to TRBJ2-7, with D maybe TRBD2 (7 bases). V was clipped by 8 bases and J by 3 bases, with 20 bases between them. This CDR3 region has 15 residues. Looked up from germline, CDR1 is MNHEY and CDR2 is SMNVEV (reference sequence). The CDR3 is CASSREAGAYYEQYF. The CDR3, as DNA: TGTGCCAGCTCCCGGGAGGCGGGGGCCTACTACGAGCAGTACTTC.

The rearrangement links TRBV30 to TRBJ1-6; a possible D gene is TRBD1 (5 bases). CDR3 length equals 15 residues. The V and J ends lost 2 bases and 3 bases respectively, with 11 bases between them. CDR1 and CDR2 (germline): GTSNPN, SVGIG (reference sequence). The CDR3 DNA reads as TGTGCCTGGAGTCGGGGCGGGGGCTATAATTCACCCCTCCACTTT. Translated, it gives CAWSRGGGYNSPLHF.

This chain links TRBV9 with TRBJ2-3; 8 bases are shared with TRBD2. This CDR3 has 16 amino acids. With V trimmed by 4 bases and J by 2 bases, 9 bases remained unmatched. Germline CDR1 and CDR2: SGDLS and YYNGEE. The CDR3 sequence is CASSLQAGDSTDTQYF. CDR3 coding DNA: TGTGCCAGCAGCCTACAAGCGGGAGATTCCACAGATACGCAGTATTTT.

V usage is TRBV2 and J usage is TRBJ2-7; tentatively, D is TRBD1 or TRBD2 (5 bases each). Germline-derived CDR1 and CDR2 are SNHLY and FYNNEI. This CDR3 has 17 residues. The germline V and J ends were trimmed by 2 bases and 6 bases, with 23 bases remaining between them. CDR3 nucleotide sequence: TGTGCCAGCAGTGAAAGGGATACGACAGTCGGGGCCGGCGAGCAGTACTTC. This encodes CASSERDTTVGAGEQYF.